Listed below are T cell receptor beta chains from one sample, sequenced in a study of CD8 T cells in Susac syndrome. TCRdb used MiXCR to reprocess the immunoSEQ multiplex PCR reads, holding one entry per CDR3 protein. The sample yields 100,000 to 150,000 distinct CDR3 sequences, around 94% seen once. Material for sequencing was CD8+ T cells from PBMCs. All receptors derive from a human donor with Susac syndrome. Each CDR3 is given with its conserved first and last residue. D genes are given only for firm matches. The listing skips clone size in some rows; elsewhere it reads once, few, many or a size class.

CDR3	DNA	size	D	V	J
CASSSGQGLDTQYF	TGCGCCAGCAGCTCTGGACAGGGTTTAGATACGCAGTATTTT	once	TRBD1	TRBV5-1	TRBJ2-3
CASTVGGFGDEQYF	TGTGCCAGCACCGTCGGGGGGTTCGGAGACGAGCAGTACTTC	.	TRBD2	TRBV9	TRBJ2-7
CASTGTYYGYTF	TGTGCCAGCACAGGAACCTACTATGGCTACACCTTC	.	.	TRBV12-3/TRBV12-4	TRBJ1-2
CASSLWRDNEQFF	TGTGCCAGCAGCTTATGGCGCGACAATGAGCAGTTCTTC	.	.	TRBV7-9	TRBJ2-1
CASSLTSGPHYNEQFF	TGTGCCAGCAGCTTAACGTCCGGGCCCCATTACAATGAGCAGTTCTTC	once	.	TRBV7-9	TRBJ2-1
CASSIAGFTDTQYF	TGTGCCAGCAGTATAGCGGGGTTCACAGATACGCAGTATTTT	.	TRBD2	TRBV27	TRBJ2-3
CASSEVWGPDTQYF	TGTGCCAGCAGTGAAGTGTGGGGCCCAGATACGCAGTATTTT	.	.	TRBV6-1	TRBJ2-3
CAWSVISYNEQFF	TGTGCCTGGAGTGTGATCTCCTACAATGAGCAGTTCTTC	.	.	TRBV30	TRBJ2-1
CASSDSPEANTQYF	TGTGCCAGCAGTGACTCTCCCGAGGCTAATACGCAGTATTTT	.	.	TRBV6-4	TRBJ2-3
CASSPTSGDPDTQYF	TGCGCCAGCAGCCCGACTAGCGGAGATCCAGATACGCAGTATTTT	.	TRBD2	TRBV5-1	TRBJ2-3
CASSHRLTDTQYF	TGTGCCAGCAGCCACCGATTAACAGATACGCAGTATTTT	.	.	TRBV14	TRBJ2-3
CASSTGQGYTF	TGTGCCAGCAGTACAGGACAGGGCTACACCTTC	.	.	TRBV6-5	TRBJ1-2
CSAPADTQYF	TGCAGTGCTCCCGCAGATACGCAGTATTTT	.	.	TRBV20-1	TRBJ2-3
CASRSSKNNYGYTF	TGTGCCAGCAGGTCGAGCAAAAATAACTATGGCTACACCTTC	.	.	TRBV27	TRBJ1-2
CAWSGGNGDNEQFF	TGTGCCTGGAGTGGGGGGAATGGAGACAATGAGCAGTTCTTC	.	.	TRBV30	TRBJ2-1
CASSALLDKYF	TGTGCCAGCAGCGCGCTACTCGACAAGTACTTC	.	.	TRBV7-2	TRBJ2-5
CATSTGLAGPSYEQYF	TGTGCCACCAGCACGGGACTAGCGGGGCCTTCATACGAGCAGTACTTC	.	TRBD2	TRBV15	TRBJ2-7
CASSKLMGTQYEQYF	TGTGCCAGCAGCAAGCTCATGGGGACACAATACGAGCAGTACTTC	.	.	TRBV21-1	TRBJ2-7
CASSFGLAGGGEQFF	TGTGCCAGCAGCTTTGGACTAGCGGGAGGTGGTGAGCAGTTCTTC	.	TRBD2	TRBV7-8	TRBJ2-1
CASSYLLGGPSDTGELFF	TGTGCCAGCAGTTACTTATTGGGAGGGCCTTCCGACACCGGGGAGCTGTTTTTT	.	TRBD2	TRBV6-2/TRBV6-3	TRBJ2-2
CASTGVVGGSGQETQYF	TGTGCCAGCACTGGGGTGGTGGGGGGATCGGGCCAGGAGACCCAGTACTTC	.	.	TRBV12-3/TRBV12-4	TRBJ2-5
CASSEQGFQETQYF	TGTGCCAGCAGTGAACAGGGGTTTCAAGAGACCCAGTACTTC	.	.	TRBV25-1	TRBJ2-5
CASSLGTVAKNIQYF	TGTGCCAGCAGCTTAGGGACGGTAGCCAAAAACATTCAGTACTTC	.	.	TRBV7-9	TRBJ2-4
CASKSGTDYNEQFF	TGTGCCAGCAAAAGCGGGACAGATTACAATGAGCAGTTCTTC	.	.	TRBV6-4	TRBJ2-1
CSASIPSSSYNEQFF	TGCAGTGCTAGTATTCCGTCGAGCTCCTACAATGAGCAGTTCTTC	.	.	TRBV20-1	TRBJ2-1
CASSYRVGLDTDTQYF	TGTGCCAGCAGTTACCGGGTGGGACTTGACACAGATACGCAGTATTTT	once	.	TRBV6-6	TRBJ2-3
CASSLNSRQGYNQPQHF	TGTGCCAGCAGCTTGAACAGTCGACAAGGTTATAATCAGCCCCAGCATTTT	.	.	TRBV5-5	TRBJ1-5
CASSQEGNRIEAFF	TGCGCCAGCAGCCAAGAAGGGAACAGAATTGAAGCTTTCTTT	.	.	TRBV4-1	TRBJ1-1
CASSEETGLNEKLFF	TGTGCCAGCAGTGAAGAGACAGGGCTAAATGAAAAACTGTTTTTT	.	TRBD1	TRBV2	TRBJ1-4
CASSFSRGQGTEAFF	TGTGCCAGCAGCTTTTCCAGGGGCCAGGGGACTGAAGCTTTCTTT	.	.	TRBV13	TRBJ1-1
CSASLAWGTDTQYF	TGCAGTGCTAGTCTAGCGTGGGGCACAGATACGCAGTATTTT	.	.	TRBV20-1	TRBJ2-3
CASSILAGSDTQYF	TGTGCCAGTAGTATCCTAGCGGGATCAGATACGCAGTATTTT	.	TRBD2	TRBV19	TRBJ2-3
CASSLAYGNTIYF	TGTGCCAGCAGCTTAGCTTACGGAAACACCATATATTTT	.	.	TRBV7-9	TRBJ1-3
CASSYPWESSGNTIYF	TGTGCCAGCAGTTACCCATGGGAGAGCTCTGGAAACACCATATATTTT	.	.	TRBV6-6	TRBJ1-3
CASSDSNDPNEQFF	TGTGCCAGCAGTGACTCAAATGATCCCAATGAGCAGTTCTTC	.	.	TRBV6-4	TRBJ2-1
CASSFPRGRSSGNTIYF	TGTGCCAGCAGTTTCCCCCGTGGCAGGAGCTCTGGAAACACCATATATTTT	.	.	TRBV12-3/TRBV12-4	TRBJ1-3
CASSPSSGRYRPYEQYF	TGTGCCAGCTCACCTTCTAGCGGGAGGTACCGCCCCTACGAGCAGTACTTC	.	TRBD2	TRBV18	TRBJ2-7
CASTDYANQPQHF	TGTGCCAGCACCGACTATGCGAATCAGCCCCAGCATTTT	.	.	TRBV2	TRBJ1-5
CASSQDIRYEQYF	TGCGCCAGCAGCCAAGATATACGATACGAGCAGTACTTC	once	.	TRBV4-1	TRBJ2-7
CASSDWSGKHNEQFF	TGTGCCAGCTCCGACTGGAGCGGGAAGCACAATGAGCAGTTCTTC	once	TRBD2	TRBV3-1	TRBJ2-1
CASSLVGNEQYF	TGTGCCAGCAGCTTAGTGGGGAACGAGCAGTACTTC	.	.	TRBV7-6	TRBJ2-7
CASSQVGTRPDNEQFF	TGTGCCAGCAGCCAAGTAGGAACTAGACCAGACAATGAGCAGTTCTTC	.	.	TRBV3-1	TRBJ2-1
CASSLDMGRREETQYF	TGTGCCAGCAGCTTAGATATGGGGAGAAGGGAAGAGACCCAGTACTTC	.	.	TRBV7-8	TRBJ2-5
CASSLSPGTYEQYF	TGTGCCAGCAGTTTATCTCCAGGGACCTACGAGCAGTACTTC	.	.	TRBV27	TRBJ2-7
CASGDPNIQYF	TGTGCCAGCGGGGATCCGAACATTCAGTACTTC	.	.	TRBV2	TRBJ2-4
CASSFWDYEQYF	TGTGCCAGCAGCTTTTGGGATTACGAGCAGTACTTC	few	.	TRBV5-6	TRBJ2-7
CASSFSGTGSEQFF	TGTGCCAGCAGCTTCTCCGGGACAGGCTCTGAGCAGTTCTTC	.	TRBD1	TRBV7-8	TRBJ2-1
CASSLGTGNGYEQYF	TGTGCCAGCAGCTTAGGGACAGGGAACGGCTACGAGCAGTACTTC	.	TRBD1	TRBV11-2	TRBJ2-7
CASSPGTRGGYTF	TGTGCCAGCAGCCCAGGGACGCGAGGGGGCTACACCTTC	.	.	TRBV5-6	TRBJ1-2
CASSLDRGDYYEQYF	TGTGCCAGCAGCTTAGATAGGGGGGACTATTACGAGCAGTACTTC	.	.	TRBV13	TRBJ2-7
CSVGGASSYNEQFF	TGCAGCGTTGGCGGGGCTAGCTCCTACAATGAGCAGTTCTTC	.	.	TRBV29-1	TRBJ2-1
CASSASGSPDTQYF	TGTGCCAGCAGCGCAAGCGGTTCCCCAGATACGCAGTATTTT	once	.	TRBV11-2	TRBJ2-3
CAISVTGTTTTDTQYF	TGTGCCATCAGTGTGACCGGGACAACAACCACAGATACGCAGTATTTT	.	.	TRBV10-3	TRBJ2-3
CASRAVQGGGKTQYF	TGTGCCAGCCGGGCGGTACAGGGGGGTGGGAAGACCCAGTACTTC	.	TRBD1	TRBV28	TRBJ2-5